These 17 T cell receptor beta chains came from one sample sequenced in a study of identifying expanded T cells in peripheral blood. Libraries were prepared by immunoSEQ multiplex PCR; TCRdb keeps only in-frame clonotypes and omits some of them. This repertoire shows some 76,000 clones, 75% to 90% found once; its top ten account for roughly 3%. Source material: blood. These receptors were taken from a person aged 18 to 70 in good health.

The V call is TRBV5-1, the J call TRBJ2-1; the match to TRBD1 covers 9 bases. Germline V gives CDR1 SGHRS, CDR2 YFSETQ. This CDR3 spans 15 amino acids. With 0 bases clipped from V and 9 bases from J, the junction kept 7 bases outside the gene matches. CDR3 loop: CASSLAGTGLGEQFF. CDR3 bases: TGCGCCAGCAGCTTGGCTGGGACAGGGTTGGGTGAGCAGTTCTTC.

This chain connects TRBV5-1 to TRBJ1-2; D is possibly TRBD1 (6 bases). Germline assignment: CDR1 SGHRS and CDR2 YFSETQ. There are 16 residues in the CDR3. V was shortened by 1 base and J by 2 bases, with 15 bases between the two germline ends. The CDR3 loop is CASSLRLGASNYGYTF. The CDR3, as DNA: TGCGCCAGCAGCTTGCGTCTGGGGGCATCCAACTATGGCTACACCTTC.

The chain employs TRBV2 and TRBJ2-7, with D perhaps assigned TRBD1 or TRBD2 (7 bases each). This CDR3 spans 14 amino acids. In germline, CDR1 is SNHLY, CDR2 FYNNEI. Trimming shortened V by 6 bases and J by 3 bases, and 15 bases separated the two germline ends. The chain's CDR3 is CASRPGGGHYEQYF. The CDR3 DNA follows: TGTGCCAGCAGGCCAGGGGGGGGGCACTACGAGCAGTACTTC.

The rearrangement links TRBV2 to TRBJ2-5; 11 positions agree with TRBD2. This CDR3 is 15 amino acids long. J was trimmed by 1 base and V by 4 bases; bases with no gene match: 2. CDR1 and CDR2 from the germline V gene are SNHLY and FYNNEI. The CDR3 here is CASSVAGGPQETQYF. CDR3 sequence (DNA): TGTGCCAGCAGTGTAGCGGGGGGGCCCCAAGAGACCCAGTACTTC.

The V and J genes are TRBV29-1 and TRBJ2-7, with D perhaps TRBD1 or TRBD2 (5 bases each). Germline CDR1 and CDR2: SQVTM and ANQGSEA. Trimming removed 3 bases at V and 6 bases at J, with 21 bases between. The CDR3 is 15 residues long. The CDR3: CSVDKPGRGTVEQYF. The CDR3 DNA follows: TGCAGCGTTGATAAACCGGGACGGGGAACTGTCGAGCAGTACTTC.

The rearrangement uses TRBV27 and TRBJ2-3; D may be TRBD1 (6 bases). This CDR3 spans 14 amino acids. The V gene lost 6 bases and the J gene lost 2 bases, with 12 bases spanning the gap. CDR1 and CDR2 (germline): MNHEY, SMNVEV (reference sequence). The CDR3 DNA follows: TGTGCCAGCAGAATACTGGGGGCCACAGATACGCAGTATTTT. Amino acid sequence: CASRILGATDTQYF.

The chain carries TRBV30 and TRBJ2-2; TRBD1 matches at 7 bases. Germline values: CDR1 GTSNPN, CDR2 SVGIG (reference sequence). The J segment lost 8 bases and the V segment lost 3 bases, leaving 12 bases of the junction unmatched. This CDR3 has 15 residues. The CDR3 bases are TGTGCCTGGAGCCGGTATACAGGGGCAGGGGGGGAGCTGTTTTTT. Its protein is CAWSRYTGAGGELFF.

This clone has just one count. This rearrangement joins TRBV6-1 to TRBJ1-5, with a possible D match to TRBD1 (5 bases). V was trimmed by 7 bases and J by 1 base, leaving 11 bases between them. Per germline, CDR1 MNHNS and CDR2 SASEGT. The CDR3 runs to 14 residues. The CDR3 loop reads CASKGWLSNQPQHF. The DNA for the CDR3 is TGTGCCAGCAAGGGGTGGTTGAGCAATCAGCCCCAGCATTTT.

This clone was seen a few times. The V and J genes are TRBV7-8 and TRBJ2-5; TRBD1 agrees at 7 bases. Matching the DNA end better, TRBJ2-7 makes the J call doubtful. This CDR3 spans 14 amino acids. Germline V lookup: CDR1 SGHVS, CDR2 FQNEAQ. CDR3 sequence: CASSPTGQTYEQYF. CDR3 nucleotide sequence: TGTGCCAGCAGCCCCACGGGACAGACCTACGAGCAGTACTTC.

The CDR3 sequence is CASSQDDGTLGSTDTQYF. CDR3 nucleotides: TGCGCCAGCAGCCAAGATGACGGGACGTTAGGTAGCACAGATACGCAGTATTTT. The V call is TRBV4-3, the J call TRBJ2-3; D possibly matches TRBD1 or TRBD2 (5 bases each). Trimming took 0 bases from V and 0 from J, leaving 16 bases between them. CDR1 is LGHNA, CDR2 YSLEER, per germline. The CDR3 sequence is 18 residues long.

The rearrangement joins TRBV9 to TRBJ2-1; the match to TRBD2 covers 9 bases. Unmatched junction bases numbered 5, after V lost 5 bases and J lost 2 bases. Per the germline V gene, CDR1 is SGDLS and CDR2 is YYNGEE. There are 15 residues in the CDR3. The CDR3 coding sequence is TGTGCCAGCAGTACCCCTAGCGGGACCTACAATGAGCAGTTCTTC. Its translation: CASSTPSGTYNEQFF.

The V gene is TRBV27, the J gene TRBJ1-2; D gene ambiguous. This CDR3 spans 12 amino acids. Germline CDR1 and CDR2: MNHEY and SMNVEV (reference sequence). Between the trimmed V and J ends, which lost 8 bases and 9 bases, there was a span of 16 bases. The CDR3 here is CASGGPLNSYTF. CDR3 in DNA: TGTGCCAGCGGTGGACCGCTAAACAGCTACACCTTC.

The chain carries TRBV6-1 and TRBJ2-1, with D perhaps matching TRBD2 (5 bases). Germline assignment: CDR1 MNHNS and CDR2 SASEGT. Trimming stripped 2 bases from V and 3 bases from J, with 8 bases between. This CDR3 is 14 amino acids long. This chain's CDR3 is CASSESGHYNEQFF. The CDR3 DNA follows: TGTGCCAGCAGTGAAAGCGGCCACTACAATGAGCAGTTCTTC.

The rearrangement links TRBV28 to TRBJ2-3; no clear D gene. CDR1 and CDR2 from the germline V gene are MDHEN and SYDVKM. V lost 3 bases and J lost 2, with 6 bases in between. The CDR3 length is 13 residues. The CDR3 loop reads CASSFRDTDTQYF. The CDR3 bases are TGTGCCAGCAGTTTTAGGGACACAGATACGCAGTATTTT.

The chain combines TRBV29-1 with TRBJ1-2; 7 positions agree with TRBD1. CDR1 is SQVTM, CDR2 ANQGSEA, per germline. The CDR3 is 19 residues long. The V and J ends lost 8 bases and 0 bases, in that order; junction bases with no gene match: 24. The CDR3 coding sequence is TGCAGCCCCTACCCCCTCCCCCCGGGACAGAAAAAAACTAACTATGGCTACACCTTC. The encoded protein is CSPYPLPPGQKKTNYGYTF.

The rearrangement uses TRBV7-2 and TRBJ2-7, with 8 bases identical to TRBD1. Trimming took 3 bases from V and 1 from J; bases not matched to a gene: 5. Germline V gene sequence: CDR1 SGHTA, CDR2 FQGNSA. The CDR3 runs to 15 residues. The chain's CDR3 is CASSFRGLHSYEQYF. The CDR3 DNA reads TGTGCCAGCAGCTTCAGGGGGCTACATTCCTACGAGCAGTACTTC.

J is TRBJ2-5 and V is TRBV7-6; 8 bases align to TRBD1. CDR3 length: 16 amino acids. Germline values: CDR1 SGHVS, CDR2 FNYEAQ. Losses at the gene ends were 2 bases for V and 5 bases for J; bases not matched to a gene: 10. CDR3 sequence (DNA): TGTGCCAGCAGCTTAAGAGGACAGGGTGGAGGGGAGACCCAGTACTTC. Residues: CASSLRGQGGGETQYF.